These 18 T cell receptor beta chains came from one sample sequenced in a study of blood T cell repertoires in COVID-19. Data came from immunoSEQ multiplex PCR; TCRdb stores just in-frame clones and leaves some out. This table holds 200,000 to 250,000 clones, roughly 82% found once. The sequenced sample consisted of peripheral blood. Every receptor here comes from a human donor in a cohort sampled during active COVID-19.

The genes are TRBV5-1 and TRBJ2-1, with 11 bases matching TRBD2. The ends lost 4 bases at V and 0 bases at J; junction bases unmatched: 12. Germline CDR1 is SGHRS and CDR2 is YFSETQ. CDR3 length: 19 amino acids. CDR3 sequence (DNA): TGCGCCAGCAGCCCCCATAGCGGGAGGGGGATTAGCTCCTACAATGAGCAGTTCTTC. It yields the protein CASSPHSGRGISSYNEQFF. Using reference TRBV5-1 and TRBJ2-1 for the parts outside the CDR3, the full variable domain is KAGVTQTPRYLIKTRGQQVTLSCSPISGHRSVSWYQQTPGQGLQFLFEYFSETQRNKGNFPGRFSGRQFSNSRSEMNVSTLELGDSALYLCASSPHSGRGISSYNEQFFGPGTRLTVL.

This rearrangement joins TRBV19 to TRBJ2-2, with D possibly matching TRBD2 (7 bases). The CDR3 contains 14 residues. Trimming left V 6 bases short and J 5 bases short, with 13 bases between. Germline assignment: CDR1 LNHDA and CDR2 SQIVND (reference sequence). In nucleotides, the CDR3 is TGTGCCAGTAGATCAAGGGGGGGTACCGGGGAGCTGTTTTTT. It is translated as CASRSRGGTGELFF.

This chain uses TRBV19 with TRBJ2-1; 10 bases map to TRBD2. Germline CDR1 and CDR2: LNHDA and SQIVND (reference sequence). The CDR3 covers 14 residues. The V gene end was trimmed by 2 bases and the J gene end by 10 bases; junction bases not matched to a gene: 5. As DNA, the CDR3 is TGTGCCAGTAGTATAAAACTGGGACTAGCGGAGCAGTTCTTC. Protein product: CASSIKLGLAEQFF. The variable domain in full, completed from reference TRBV19 and TRBJ2-1, reads DGGITQSPKYLFRKEGQNVTLSCEQNLNHDAMYWYRQDPGQGLRLIYYSQIVNDFQKGDIAEGYSVSREKKESFPLTVTSAQKNPTAFYLCASSIKLGLAEQFFGPGTRLTVL.

The chain has TRBV2 and TRBJ1-2; D unresolved. The ends were cut back, 7 bases at V and 8 bases at J, with 17 bases in the middle. In germline, CDR1 is SNHLY, CDR2 FYNNEI. CDR3 length: 13 amino acids. CDR3 residues: CASKLEGLEGYTF. The CDR3 DNA is TGTGCCAGCAAATTGGAAGGACTCGAAGGCTACACCTTC.

The chain recombines TRBV7-2 with TRBJ2-1, with 8 nucleotides matching TRBD2. The CDR3 has 16 residues. With V trimmed by 3 bases and J by 6 bases, 10 bases remained unmatched. CDR1 is SGHTA and CDR2 is FQGNSA in the germline V gene. The CDR3 DNA sequence: TGTGCCAGCAGCTTTAGGGCCGCCGGGACTAGCAATGAGCAGTTCTTC. This translates into CASSFRAAGTSNEQFF.

This clone was picked up one time. This chain links TRBV10-3 with TRBJ2-7; TRBD1 matches at 12 bases. CDR1 ENHRY and CDR2 SYGVKD come from the germline V gene. The length of the CDR3 is 16 residues. V was pared by 3 bases and J by 4 bases, with 7 bases of the junction left unmatched. The CDR3: CAISDQLGQGAYEQYF. The CDR3 DNA reads TGTGCCATCAGTGATCAGTTGGGACAGGGGGCATACGAGCAGTACTTC.

The chain recombines TRBV5-1 with TRBJ1-6, with D tentatively TRBD1 (6 bases). The CDR3 totals 15 residues. Germline CDR1 and CDR2: SGHRS and YFSETQ. The V gene lost 0 bases and the J gene lost 14 bases, with 18 bases spanning the gap. The CDR3 is CASSLAGTRTRTLHF. In DNA form, the CDR3 reads TGCGCCAGCAGCTTGGCCGGGACAAGGACCCGAACCCTCCACTTT. Supplemented by reference TRBV5-1 and TRBJ1-6, the full variable domain reads KAGVTQTPRYLIKTRGQQVTLSCSPISGHRSVSWYQQTPGQGLQFLFEYFSETQRNKGNFPGRFSGRQFSNSRSEMNVSTLELGDSALYLCASSLAGTRTRTLHFGNGTRLTVT.

This clone was counted a few times. The chain employs TRBV27 and TRBJ2-5; 10 positions agree with TRBD1. Unmatched junction bases numbered 3, after V lost 4 bases and J lost 4 bases. Germline V gives CDR1 MNHEY, CDR2 SMNVEV (reference sequence). This CDR3 has 14 residues. CDR3 sequence (DNA): TGTGCCAGCAGTTCGACAGGGGGCGGAGAGACCCAGTACTTC. It codes for CASSSTGGGETQYF.

The CDR3 loop reads CASSFSGPTSDEQYF. Here the CDR3 DNA reads TGTGCCAGCAGTTTTAGCGGCCCCACGAGCGACGAGCAGTACTTC. The chain has TRBV27 and TRBJ2-7; tentative D call: TRBD2 (6 bases). Trimming stripped 3 bases from V and 5 bases from J, with 17 bases between. In germline, CDR1 is MNHEY, CDR2 SMNVEV (reference sequence). The CDR3 is 15 amino acids.

This clone was counted a single time. V usage is TRBV6-5 and J usage is TRBJ2-1; 7 positions agree with TRBD1. The CDR3 covers 14 residues. The V gene end was trimmed by 7 bases and the J gene end by 0 bases; junction bases not matched to a gene: 3. Germline CDR1 is MNHEY and CDR2 is SVGAGI. CDR3 sequence: CASKGAGSYNEQFF. DNA of the CDR3: TGTGCCAGCAAGGGGGCGGGCTCCTACAATGAGCAGTTCTTC.

This clone was seen a handful of times. The V and J genes are TRBV24-1 and TRBJ2-2; TRBD2 aligns across 15 bases. The V segment lost 1 base and the J segment 1 base; nucleotides outside the gene matches: 3. The CDR3 covers 19 residues. The germline V gene has CDR1 KGHDR and CDR2 SFDVKD. CDR3 DNA sequence: TGTGCCACCAGTGATTTTGAGGGACTAGCGGGAGGGAACACCGGGGAGCTGTTTTTT. Translated: CATSDFEGLAGGNTGELFF.

The chain combines TRBV7-2 with TRBJ2-4, with 7 positions matching TRBD2. V shed 1 base, J shed 15 bases, and the junction held 9 bases outside the gene matches. Germline values: CDR1 SGHTA, CDR2 FQGNSA. The CDR3 is made up of 13 amino acids. This CDR3 is CASSLEWTRGLYF. In nucleotides, the CDR3 is TGTGCCAGCAGCTTAGAGTGGACTAGGGGTCTGTACTTC.

The chain couples TRBV15 to TRBJ2-7; 10 bases agree with TRBD2. CDR3 length: 16 amino acids. The ends lost 1 base at V and 5 bases at J; junction bases unmatched: 8. Germline values: CDR1 LNHNV, CDR2 YYDKDF (reference sequence). The CDR3 loop reads CATSRVSGLAIDEQYF. CDR3 sequence (DNA): TGTGCCACCAGCAGAGTCTCGGGACTAGCGATCGACGAGCAGTACTTC. Full variable domain (outside the CDR3, taken from reference TRBV15 and TRBJ2-7): DAMVIQNPRYQVTQFGKPVTLSCSQTLNHNVMYWYQQKSSQAPKLLFHYYDKDFNNEADTPDNFQSRRPNTSFCFLDIRSPGLGDTAMYLCATSRVSGLAIDEQYFGPGTRLTVT.

The chain's CDR3 is CASSPPGRLTSNTGELFF. CDR3 in DNA: TGTGCCAGCTCACCACCGGGCAGGTTGACGTCGAACACCGGGGAGCTGTTTTTT. The V gene is TRBV18, the J gene TRBJ2-2; D ambiguous. Germline lookup yields CDR1 KGHSH and CDR2 LQKENI. CDR3 length: 18 amino acids. V gave up 0 bases and J gave up 0 bases, with 14 bases separating them.

This chain uses TRBV13 with TRBJ2-1; TRBD1 matches at 11 bases. This CDR3 spans 14 amino acids. Per germline, CDR1 PRHDT and CDR2 FYEKMQ (reference sequence). Losses at the gene ends were 7 bases for V and 10 bases for J; bases not matched to a gene: 9. CDR3 protein: CASTLGTGGREQFF. The DNA for the CDR3 is TGTGCCAGCACCCTCGGGACAGGGGGTAGGGAGCAGTTCTTC.

The chain combines TRBV7-9 with TRBJ2-7, with D maybe TRBD2 (5 bases). Trimming took off 5 bases at V and 0 bases at J, with 14 bases between the two ends. This CDR3 is built from 15 residues. Germline V gene sequence: CDR1 SEHNR, CDR2 FQNEAQ (reference sequence). The CDR3 protein is CASSGEGGSSYEQYF. In DNA form, the CDR3 reads TGTGCCAGCAGCGGAGAAGGTGGGAGCTCCTACGAGCAGTACTTC.

V usage is TRBV7-2 and J usage is TRBJ2-5, with 14 bases that match TRBD2. Per germline, CDR1 SGHTA and CDR2 FQGNSA. The CDR3 consists of 18 residues. V was pared by 3 bases and J by 1 base, with 7 bases of the junction left unmatched. CDR3 nucleotides: TGTGCCAGCAGCTTGCCGGGACTAGCGGGAGTAGGCCAAGAGACCCAGTACTTC. Protein: CASSLPGLAGVGQETQYF.

This chain connects TRBV19 to TRBJ1-3; TRBD1 might be the D (5 bases). Trimming removed 3 bases from V and 0 bases from J, with 9 bases in between. The CDR3 length is 15 residues. Germline V gene data show CDR1 as LNHDA and CDR2 as SQIVND (reference sequence). For the CDR3, the DNA is TGTGCCAGTAGTATGGGACTGAGCTCTGGAAACACCATATATTTT. As protein: CASSMGLSSGNTIYF.